This paragraph reports one T cell receptor (beta chain). This entry comes from a study of technical replicates of blood from four donors. This table comes from immunoSEQ multiplex PCR, and its TCRdb copy is limited to in-frame clones, with some not included. The repertoire includes approximately 92,000 clones, roughly 95% of them detected once, and roughly 0.33% sits in the top ten. Sequenced material: T cells isolated from PBMCs. This sequence originates from a human donor in good health.

Here the CDR3 DNA reads TGCGCCAGCAGCTTGGAGCGGGAGTGGAATGAGCAGTTCTTC. Its protein is CASSLEREWNEQFF. J is TRBJ2-1 and V is TRBV5-1; 8 bases are a match to TRBD2. The germline CDR1 and CDR2 sequences are SGHRS and YFSETQ. V lost 0 bases to trimming and J lost 7 bases; unmatched junction nucleotides: 3. There are 14 residues in the CDR3. The whole variable domain, filled in from reference TRBV5-1 and TRBJ2-1, reads KAGVTQTPRYLIKTRGQQVTLSCSPISGHRSVSWYQQTPGQGLQFLFEYFSETQRNKGNFPGRFSGRQFSNSRSEMNVSTLELGDSALYLCASSLEREWNEQFFGPGTRLTVL.